These 21 T cell receptor beta chains share one sample of origin, sequenced in a study of T cells after posttransplantation cyclophosphamide. This table comes from immunoSEQ multiplex PCR, and its TCRdb copy is limited to in-frame clones, with some not included. The sample yields under 45,000 clones, without any singletons. The sample was PBMCs. The receptors shown here come from a man under 40 in good health and a related stem cell transplant donor.

In its sample, this clone was seen many times. CDR3 bases: TGTGCCAGCAGTTTAGGTCAGGGAAAAGCTTTCTTT. Encoded protein: CASSLGQGKAFF. The chain is built from TRBV12-3 or TRBV12-4 and TRBJ1-1; the D gene is possibly TRBD1 (5 bases). The CDR3 is 12 amino acids. V gave up 1 base and J gave up 9 bases, with 9 bases separating them.

Many counts were recorded for this clone. The CDR3 nucleotides are TGTGCCAGCAGCTTAAGGTGGAACACTGAAGCTTTCTTT. Translated, it gives CASSLRWNTEAFF. The chain employs TRBV7-7 and TRBJ1-1; no reliable D call. The CDR3 length is 13 residues. Trimming left V 2 bases short and J 1 base short, with 5 bases between. The germline V gene encodes CDR1 SSHAT and CDR2 FNYEAQ (reference sequence).

The genes are TRBV6-1 and TRBJ2-3, with 11 nucleotides matching TRBD1. CDR3 size: 13 residues. Trimming removed 6 bases from V and 7 bases from J; junction bases left unmatched: 3. Germline values: CDR1 MNHNS, CDR2 SASEGT. In DNA form, the CDR3 reads TGTGCCAGCAGGGACAGGGGGCTTAATACGCAGTATTTT. Translation: CASRDRGLNTQYF.

The table lists this clone with many counts. The rearrangement uses TRBV10-3 and TRBJ1-6; 8 bases agree with TRBD1. CDR3 length: 15 residues. Germline assignment: CDR1 ENHRY and CDR2 SYGVKD. The J segment lost 9 bases and the V segment lost 5 bases, leaving 9 bases of the junction unmatched. CDR3 sequence (DNA): TGTGCCATCAGTCCCGGACAGGGAGAAATTTCACCCCTCCACTTT. Translation: CAISPGQGEISPLHF.

This clone was found many times. The chain joins TRBV4-3 to TRBJ2-2; 12 nucleotides agree with TRBD2. This CDR3 is built from 16 residues. V shed 3 bases and J 1 base; nucleotides not matched to a gene: 0. Germline assignment: CDR1 LGHNA and CDR2 YSLEER. Written as DNA, the CDR3 is TGCGCCAGCAGCCAGGGACTAGCGGGGAACACCGGGGAGCTGTTTTTT. Translation gives CASSQGLAGNTGELFF.

This clone was recorded at least ten times. V and J are TRBV5-8 and TRBJ2-7, with 8 nucleotides matching TRBD1. The V gene's germline CDR1 is SGHTS and CDR2 YDEGEE. Losses at the gene ends were 4 bases for V and 7 bases for J; bases not matched to a gene: 7. The CDR3 is 13 residues long. This chain's CDR3 is CASSRITGGEQYF. The CDR3 nucleotides are TGTGCCAGCAGCCGAATCACAGGGGGAGAGCAGTACTTC. The full variable domain, its missing parts supplied by reference TRBV5-8 and TRBJ2-7, is EAGVTQSPTHLIKTRGQQATLRCSPISGHTSVYWYQQALGLGLQFLLWYDEGEERNRGNFPPRFSGRQFPNYSSELNVNALELEDSALYLCASSRITGGEQYFGPGTRLTVT.

This clone was picked up many times. This chain uses TRBV6-1 with TRBJ2-7, with D tentatively TRBD1 (5 bases). V was cut by 7 bases and J by 0 bases, with 16 bases left in between. The CDR3 extends over 15 amino acids. CDR1 and CDR2 from the germline V gene are MNHNS and SASEGT. The CDR3 DNA reads as TGTGCCAGCATCGAAACCCAGGGCTTCTCCTACGAGCAGTACTTC. As protein: CASIETQGFSYEQYF.

This clone was counted ten times or more. The DNA for the CDR3 is TGTGCCAGCTCACCAAGGTTCACGGGCGGGGAGCTGTTTTTT. It yields the protein CASSPRFTGGELFF. The rearrangement uses TRBV18 and TRBJ2-2; no definite D call. Trimming removed 2 bases from V and 7 bases from J, with 11 bases in between. From germline, CDR1 is KGHSH and CDR2 LQKENI. The CDR3 totals 14 residues.

This clone was counted many times. The V and J genes are TRBV5-1 and TRBJ1-1; 7 nucleotides match TRBD1. The CDR3 length is 16 residues. Unmatched junction bases numbered 8, after V lost 3 bases and J lost 0 bases. Germline CDR1 SGHRS, CDR2 YFSETQ. The CDR3 DNA follows: TGCGCCAGCAGCTCGACAGGGAAGCGCCTGAACACTGAAGCTTTCTTT. This encodes CASSSTGKRLNTEAFF.

There are many counts of this clone. The chain is built from TRBV18 and TRBJ2-3; TRBD1 aligns across 7 bases. This CDR3 is 15 amino acids long. The V and J ends lost 4 bases and 2 bases, in that order; junction bases with no gene match: 6. Looked up from germline, CDR1 is KGHSH and CDR2 is LQKENI. The CDR3 sequence is CASSHRQGFTDTQYF. Here the CDR3 DNA reads TGTGCCAGCTCACACCGACAGGGTTTCACAGATACGCAGTATTTT.

This clone was recorded at least ten times. The rearrangement uses TRBV5-1 and TRBJ2-7; the match to TRBD2 covers 12 bases. Unmatched junction bases numbered 6, after V lost 3 bases and J lost 2 bases. The length of the CDR3 is 16 residues. Germline CDR1 is SGHRS and CDR2 is YFSETQ. CDR3 residues: CASSSRTSGVTYEQYF. The DNA for the CDR3 is TGCGCCAGCAGCTCACGGACTAGCGGGGTTACCTACGAGCAGTACTTC.

This clone showed up many times. The chain employs TRBV5-1 and TRBJ1-4; D remains ambiguous. Trimming left V 4 bases short and J 2 bases short, with 3 bases between. The germline gives CDR1 SGHRS, CDR2 YFSETQ. The CDR3 sequence is 12 residues long. CDR3 region: CASSLTNEKLFF. The CDR3 region has the DNA TGCGCCAGCAGCCTGACTAATGAAAAACTGTTTTTT.

This clone has a count of ten or more. The chain uses TRBV6-2 or TRBV6-3 and TRBJ2-7; possible D gene TRBD1, 5 bases. CDR3 length: 9 residues. The germline V and J ends were trimmed by 5 bases and 12 bases, with 8 bases remaining between them. The germline CDR1 and CDR2 sequences are MNHEY and SVGEGT. The CDR3 DNA sequence: TGTGCCAGCAGTCAGGGTGGGTACTTC. Residues: CASSQGGYF.

At least ten counts were recorded for this clone. The rearrangement joins TRBV24-1 to TRBJ2-3; the match to TRBD1 covers 9 bases. Trimming at V came to 3 bases and at J to 5 bases, leaving 8 bases not matched to a gene. Germline V gene data show CDR1 as KGHDR and CDR2 as SFDVKD. The CDR3 has 16 amino acids. CDR3: CATSDVPGQGVDTQYF. The CDR3 DNA is TGTGCCACCAGTGATGTACCGGGACAGGGAGTAGATACGCAGTATTTT.

The CDR3 nucleotides read TGTGCCAGCAGCTCCGGAGGGCCACAGACCCAGTACTTC. It yields the protein CASSSGGPQTQYF. The J gene is TRBJ2-5, the V gene TRBV7-3; TRBD2 is a possible D gene (6 bases). This CDR3 comprises 13 residues. Trimming removed 4 bases at V and 6 bases at J, with 12 bases between. Germline V gives CDR1 SGHTA, CDR2 FQGTGA.

In this sample, this clone turned up a few times. The chain couples TRBV5-1 to TRBJ2-5; 10 nucleotides agree with TRBD1. Trimming cost V 4 bases and J 5 bases; bases outside gene matches: 8. The CDR3 has 15 amino acids. CDR1 SGHRS and CDR2 YFSETQ come from the germline V gene. CDR3 residues: CASSRDRGRGETQYF. CDR3 DNA sequence: TGCGCCAGCAGCCGAGACAGGGGGCGCGGGGAGACCCAGTACTTC.

This clone appeared many times. The chain carries TRBV6-6 and TRBJ2-3, with TRBD2 matching 8 bases. Germline V gene data show CDR1 as MNHNY and CDR2 as SVGAGI (reference sequence). The CDR3 extends over 15 amino acids. The V segment lost 2 bases and the J segment 7 bases; nucleotides outside the gene matches: 8. CDR3: CASSYIQRGSNTQYF. CDR3 nucleotide sequence: TGTGCCAGCAGTTACATCCAGCGGGGGTCGAATACGCAGTATTTT.

This clone was recorded at least ten times. V is TRBV10-2 and J is TRBJ1-2, with 10 bases that match TRBD1. V dropped 5 bases and J dropped 6; count of bases not matched to a gene: 3. Germline V gene data show CDR1 as WSHSY and CDR2 as SAAADI. This CDR3 region has 13 residues. The CDR3 DNA reads as TGCGCCAGCAGTCGGGACAGGGGTGATGGCTACACCTTC. Its protein is CASSRDRGDGYTF.

This clone was recorded at least ten times. This chain connects TRBV12-3 or TRBV12-4 to TRBJ1-3; weak D call: TRBD1 (5 bases). The CDR3 extends over 16 amino acids. The V end was cut by 6 bases, the J end by 4 bases, with 19 bases between. CDR3 sequence reads: CASRLFRQTPGNTIYF. CDR3 bases: TGTGCCAGCAGACTGTTCAGACAGACTCCCGGAAACACCATATATTTT.

The chain links TRBV7-2 to TRBJ2-5; TRBD1 matches 7 bases. The length of the CDR3 is 15 residues. Trimming took 1 base from V and 5 from J; bases not matched to a gene: 7. Germline CDR1 is SGHTA and CDR2 is FQGNSA. CDR3 coding DNA: TGTGCCAGCAGCTTAGTTAAAGGGGGCCGGGAGACCCAGTACTTC. Protein: CASSLVKGGRETQYF.

This clone was counted many times. V is TRBV27 and J is TRBJ2-4; tentative D call: TRBD1 (5 bases). Germline-derived CDR1 and CDR2 are MNHEY and SMNVEV (reference sequence). V dropped 3 bases and J dropped 3 bases, with 9 bases sitting between them. This CDR3 region has 14 residues. In DNA form, the CDR3 reads TGTGCCAGCAGTTTGACAGACCACAAAAACATTCAGTACTTC. Encoded protein: CASSLTDHKNIQYF.